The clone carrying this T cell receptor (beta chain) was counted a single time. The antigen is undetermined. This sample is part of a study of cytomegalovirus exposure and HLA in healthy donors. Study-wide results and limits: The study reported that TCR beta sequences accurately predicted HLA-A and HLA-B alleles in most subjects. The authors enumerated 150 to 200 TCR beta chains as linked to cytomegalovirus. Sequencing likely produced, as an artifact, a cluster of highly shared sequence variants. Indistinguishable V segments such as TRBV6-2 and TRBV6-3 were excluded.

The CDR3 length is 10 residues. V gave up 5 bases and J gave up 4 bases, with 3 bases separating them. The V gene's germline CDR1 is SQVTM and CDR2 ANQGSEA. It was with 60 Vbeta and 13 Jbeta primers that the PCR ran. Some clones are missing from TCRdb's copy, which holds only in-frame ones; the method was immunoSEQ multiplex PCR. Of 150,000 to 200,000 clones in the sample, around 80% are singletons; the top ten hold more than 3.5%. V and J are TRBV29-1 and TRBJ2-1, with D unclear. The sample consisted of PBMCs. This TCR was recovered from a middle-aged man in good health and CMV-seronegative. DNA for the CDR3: TGCAGCGTTCTATACAATGAGCAGTTCTTC. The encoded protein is CSVLYNEQFF.